Sequencing of this T cell receptor beta chain was carried out in a study of blood T cell repertoires in COVID-19. Study information: The United States, Italy and Spain provided the acute and convalescent COVID-19 samples. The cDNA or gDNA used as material had been derived from T cells, B-cell-depleted T cells, or PBMCs.

The CDR3 runs to 19 residues. Per the germline V gene, CDR1 is MNHNY and CDR2 is SVGAGI (reference sequence). V trimming: 6 bases; J trimming: 0 bases; junction bases outside the gene matches: 17. Original processing notes: Reference gene primer amplification gave nucleated cell count estimates. TCRdb's copy holds only in-frame clones and misses some; the assay was immunoSEQ multiplex PCR. Clone size and V and J calls were adopted from that table, with D and trimming inferred from the DNA. The sample contains approximately 250,000 clones, around nine tenths of which appear only once. This clone was counted only a few times.

The rearrangement links TRBV6-6 to TRBJ2-7; 10 bases map to TRBD2. Sequences were obtained from peripheral blood. This TCR was sampled from a man aged 35-49 years with active or convalescent COVID-19. As DNA, the CDR3 is TGTGCCAGCAGCTCCACGAGTTTAGGACTAGCGGCCGCCTCCTACGAGCAGTACTTC. Its translation is CASSSTSLGLAAASYEQYF.